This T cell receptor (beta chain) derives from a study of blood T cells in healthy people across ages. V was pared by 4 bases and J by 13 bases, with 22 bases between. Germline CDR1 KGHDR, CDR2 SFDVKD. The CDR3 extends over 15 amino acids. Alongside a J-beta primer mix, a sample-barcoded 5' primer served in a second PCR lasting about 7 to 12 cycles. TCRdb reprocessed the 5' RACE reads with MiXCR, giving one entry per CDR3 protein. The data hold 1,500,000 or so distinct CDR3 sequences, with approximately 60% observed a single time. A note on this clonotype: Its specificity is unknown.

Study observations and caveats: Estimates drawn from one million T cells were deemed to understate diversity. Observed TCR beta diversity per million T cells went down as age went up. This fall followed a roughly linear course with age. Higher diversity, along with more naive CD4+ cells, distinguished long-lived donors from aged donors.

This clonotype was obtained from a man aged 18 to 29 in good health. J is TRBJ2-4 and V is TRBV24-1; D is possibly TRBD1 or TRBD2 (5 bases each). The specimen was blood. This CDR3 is CATSEYRDLAYEQYF. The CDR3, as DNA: TGTGCCACCAGTGAATACCGGGACCTGGCCTATGAGCAGTACTTC.